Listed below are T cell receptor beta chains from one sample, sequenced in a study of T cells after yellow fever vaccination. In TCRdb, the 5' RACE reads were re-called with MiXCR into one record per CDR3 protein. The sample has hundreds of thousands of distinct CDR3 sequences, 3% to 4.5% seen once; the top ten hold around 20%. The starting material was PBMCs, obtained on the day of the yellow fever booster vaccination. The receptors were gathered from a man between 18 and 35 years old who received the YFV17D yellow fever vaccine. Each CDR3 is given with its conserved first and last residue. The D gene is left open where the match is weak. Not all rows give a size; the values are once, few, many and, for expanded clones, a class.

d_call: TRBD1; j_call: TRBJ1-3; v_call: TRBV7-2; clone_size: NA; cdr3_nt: TGTGCCAGCAGCCGCCGACAGGGAGAAGGAAACACCATATATTTT; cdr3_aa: CASSRRQGEGNTIYF
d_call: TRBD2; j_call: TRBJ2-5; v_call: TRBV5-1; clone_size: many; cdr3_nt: TGCGCCAGCAGCTCCAGCGGGGGCAACCAAGAGACCCAGTACTTC; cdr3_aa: CASSSSGGNQETQYF
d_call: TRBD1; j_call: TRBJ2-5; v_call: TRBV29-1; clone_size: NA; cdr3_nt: TGCAGCGCTGCAGGGGGCGCAGAGACCCAGTACTTC; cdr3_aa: CSAAGGAETQYF
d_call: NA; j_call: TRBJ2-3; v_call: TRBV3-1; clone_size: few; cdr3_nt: TGTGCCAGCAGCCAAGTCGCGGGGGCTAGCACAGATACGCAGTATTTT; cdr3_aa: CASSQVAGASTDTQYF
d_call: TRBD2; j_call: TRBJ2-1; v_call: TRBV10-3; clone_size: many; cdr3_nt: TGTGCCATGGGACTAGCGGGGGCGGATGAGCAGTTCTTC; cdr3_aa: CAMGLAGADEQFF
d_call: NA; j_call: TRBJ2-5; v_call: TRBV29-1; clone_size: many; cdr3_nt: TGCAGCGTTCAAGGCAGGGTTTTGGAAGAGACCCAGTACTTC; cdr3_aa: CSVQGRVLEETQYF
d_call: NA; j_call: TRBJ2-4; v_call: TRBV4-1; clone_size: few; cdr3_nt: TGCGCCAGCAGCCAAGCTCGTCGACAGGAGCTAGCCAAAAACATTCAGTACTTC; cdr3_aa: CASSQARRQELAKNIQYF
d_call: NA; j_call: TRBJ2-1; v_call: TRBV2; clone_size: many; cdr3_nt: TGTGCCAGCAGTGAGGACAACGCGTACAATGAGCAGTTCTTC; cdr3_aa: CASSEDNAYNEQFF
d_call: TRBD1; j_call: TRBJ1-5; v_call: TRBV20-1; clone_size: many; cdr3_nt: TGCAGTGCTAGAGATCCGGCAGGGGGTCAGCCCCAGCATTTT; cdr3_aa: CSARDPAGGQPQHF
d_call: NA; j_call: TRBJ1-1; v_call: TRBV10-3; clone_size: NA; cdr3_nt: TGTGCCTCCAAGGCCGGGGCCCTTGACACTGAAGCTTTCTTT; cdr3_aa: CASKAGALDTEAFF
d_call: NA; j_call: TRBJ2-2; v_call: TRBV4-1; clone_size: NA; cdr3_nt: TGCGCCAGCGTTGACAGGTATCCCACCGGGGAGCTGTTTTTT; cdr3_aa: CASVDRYPTGELFF
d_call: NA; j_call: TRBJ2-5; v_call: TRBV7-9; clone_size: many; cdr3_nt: TGTGCCAGCAGCAACATGGAGACCCAGTACTTC; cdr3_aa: CASSNMETQYF
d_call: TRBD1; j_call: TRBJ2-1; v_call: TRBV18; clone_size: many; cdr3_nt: TGTGCCAGCTCCCCGATGGCAGGGGGCAAATACGGTGAGCAGTTCTTC; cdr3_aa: CASSPMAGGKYGEQFF
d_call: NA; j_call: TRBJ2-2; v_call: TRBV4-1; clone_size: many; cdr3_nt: TGCGCCAGCAGCCAAAGGGCAGTCGGCACCGGGGAGCTGTTTTTT; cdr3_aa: CASSQRAVGTGELFF
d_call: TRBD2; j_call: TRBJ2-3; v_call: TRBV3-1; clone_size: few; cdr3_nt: TGTGCCAGCAGCCAAGAAGCTAGCGGGGGGACAGATACGCAGTATTTT; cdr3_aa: CASSQEASGGTDTQYF
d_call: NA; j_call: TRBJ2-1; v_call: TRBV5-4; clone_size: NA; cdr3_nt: TGTGCCAGCAGTTCCGAAAGTCCCAATGAGCAGTTCTTC; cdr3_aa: CASSSESPNEQFF
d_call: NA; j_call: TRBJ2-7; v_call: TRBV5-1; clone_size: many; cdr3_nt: TGCGCCAGCAGCTTTCAAAGCTCCTACGAGCAGTACTTC; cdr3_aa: CASSFQSSYEQYF
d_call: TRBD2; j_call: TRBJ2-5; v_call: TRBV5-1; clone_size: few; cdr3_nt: TGCGCCAGCAGCACCATGACTAGCGGGGGGGTGGAGACCCAGTACTTC; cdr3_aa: CASSTMTSGGVETQYF
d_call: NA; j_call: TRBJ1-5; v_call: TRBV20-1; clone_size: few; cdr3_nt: TGCAGTGCTAGGGGCGAAAGGGGGAATCAGCCCCAGCATTTT; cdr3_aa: CSARGERGNQPQHF
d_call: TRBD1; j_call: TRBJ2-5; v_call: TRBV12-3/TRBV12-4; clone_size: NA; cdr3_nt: TGTGCCAGCAGCCCCCCGGGACAGGAAGAGACCCAGTACTTC; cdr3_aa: CASSPPGQEETQYF
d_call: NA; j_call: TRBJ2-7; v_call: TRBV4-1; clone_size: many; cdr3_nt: TGCGCCAGCAGCCTTTCCTCGGGGGCGTCCTACGAGCAGTACTTC; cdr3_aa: CASSLSSGASYEQYF
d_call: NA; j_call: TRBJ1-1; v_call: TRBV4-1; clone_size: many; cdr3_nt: TGCGCCAGCAGCCCCATTTTAGGTTCTGGAGCTTTCTTT; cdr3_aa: CASSPILGSGAFF
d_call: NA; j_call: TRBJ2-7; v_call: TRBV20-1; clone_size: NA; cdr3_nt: TGCAGTGCTAGAGAGACTGCGAACTACGAGCAGTACTTC; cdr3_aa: CSARETANYEQYF
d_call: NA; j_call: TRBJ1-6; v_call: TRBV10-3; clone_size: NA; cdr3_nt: TGTGCCATCAGTGAAAGTGCTGCGGATTCACCCCTCCACTTT; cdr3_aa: CAISESAADSPLHF
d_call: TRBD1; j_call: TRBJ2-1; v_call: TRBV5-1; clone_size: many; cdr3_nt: TGCGCCAGCAGTTCCCAGGGGGCCTACAATGAGCAGTTCTTC; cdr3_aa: CASSSQGAYNEQFF
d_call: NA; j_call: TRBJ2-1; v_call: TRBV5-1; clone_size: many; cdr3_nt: TGCGCCAGCAGACTATTTGACATATACAATGAGCAGTTCTTC; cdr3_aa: CASRLFDIYNEQFF
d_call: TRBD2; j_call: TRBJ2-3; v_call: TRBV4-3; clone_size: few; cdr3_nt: TGCGCCAGCAGCCAGCCAGCGGGAACTAGCGGAGAATCAGATACGCAGTATTTT; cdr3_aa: CASSQPAGTSGESDTQYF
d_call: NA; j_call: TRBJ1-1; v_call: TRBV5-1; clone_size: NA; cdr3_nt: TGCGCCACCAAAATCTCAGGGTACACTGAAGCTTTCTTT; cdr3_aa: CATKISGYTEAFF
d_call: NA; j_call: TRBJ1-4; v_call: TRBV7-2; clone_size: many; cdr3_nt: TGTGCCAGCAGCCCGGCCGGGAGCAATGAAAAACTGTTTTTT; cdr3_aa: CASSPAGSNEKLFF
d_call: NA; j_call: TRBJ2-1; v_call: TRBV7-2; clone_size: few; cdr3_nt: TGTGCCAGCAGCTCTAGGACCTCCTACAATGAGCAGTTCTTC; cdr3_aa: CASSSRTSYNEQFF
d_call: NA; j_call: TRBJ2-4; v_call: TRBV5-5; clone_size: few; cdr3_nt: TGTGCCAGCAGCTTGGCTCCCCCGACGCGGATACTAATTATAGCCAAAAACATTCAGTACTTC; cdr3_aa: CASSLAPPTRILIIAKNIQYF
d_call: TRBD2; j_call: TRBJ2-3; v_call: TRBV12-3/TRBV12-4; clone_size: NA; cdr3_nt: TGTGCCAGCAGTTGGCAAGCGGGGGGTGACACAGATACGCAGTATTTT; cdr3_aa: CASSWQAGGDTDTQYF
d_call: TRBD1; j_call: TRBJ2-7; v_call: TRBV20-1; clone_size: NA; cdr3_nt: TGCAGTGCATCCCGACAGGGGGCTGGCTACGAGCAGTACTTC; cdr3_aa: CSASRQGAGYEQYF
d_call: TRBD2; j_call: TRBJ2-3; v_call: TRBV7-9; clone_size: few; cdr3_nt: TGTGCCAGCAGCAATAGCGGGGGAAGCACAGATACGCAGTATTTT; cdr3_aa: CASSNSGGSTDTQYF
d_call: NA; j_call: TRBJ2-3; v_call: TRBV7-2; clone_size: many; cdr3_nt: TGTGCCCAAAGTGGGGCCGGGGCAGATACGCAGTATTTT; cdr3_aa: CAQSGAGADTQYF
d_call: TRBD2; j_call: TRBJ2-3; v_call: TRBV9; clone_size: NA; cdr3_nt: TGTGCCAGCAGCGTAGTAGCGGGGGGCGCAGATACGCAGTATTTT; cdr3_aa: CASSVVAGGADTQYF
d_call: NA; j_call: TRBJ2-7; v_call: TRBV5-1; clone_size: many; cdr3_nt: TGCGCCAGCAGCTTCGGGAGCTCCTACGAGCAGTACTTC; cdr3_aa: CASSFGSSYEQYF
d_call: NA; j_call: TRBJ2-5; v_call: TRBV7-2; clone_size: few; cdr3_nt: TGTGCCAGCACCTTCGGGGGGCGGGGAGAGACCCAGTACTTC; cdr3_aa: CASTFGGRGETQYF
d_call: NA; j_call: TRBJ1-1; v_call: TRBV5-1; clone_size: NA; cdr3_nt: TGCGCCAGCAGCATCGAAGGGGTAGACACTGAAGCTTTCTTT; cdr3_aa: CASSIEGVDTEAFF
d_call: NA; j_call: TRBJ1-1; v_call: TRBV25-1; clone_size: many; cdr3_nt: TGTGCCAGCAGGACAGGAATCGGCACTGAAGCTTTCTTT; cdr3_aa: CASRTGIGTEAFF
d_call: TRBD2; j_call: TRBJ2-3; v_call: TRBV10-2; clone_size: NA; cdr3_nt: TGCGCCAGCAGTGAGAGGGGACTAGCCCGCACAGATACGCAGTATTTT; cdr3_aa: CASSERGLARTDTQYF
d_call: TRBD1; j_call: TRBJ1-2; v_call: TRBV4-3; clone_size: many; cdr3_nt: TGCGCCAGCAGTCAAGAGCCCCCCCCGCTTTTCGGGACAGCCTCCTATGGCTACACCTTC; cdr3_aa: CASSQEPPPLFGTASYGYTF
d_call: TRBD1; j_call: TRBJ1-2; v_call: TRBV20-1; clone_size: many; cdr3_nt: TGCAGTGCCACGGACAGGGGCTATGGCTACACCTTC; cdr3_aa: CSATDRGYGYTF
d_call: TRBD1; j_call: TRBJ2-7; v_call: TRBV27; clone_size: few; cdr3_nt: TGTGCCAGCAGTTTGCGGGACAGGCTGACCTACGAGCAGTACTTC; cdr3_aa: CASSLRDRLTYEQYF
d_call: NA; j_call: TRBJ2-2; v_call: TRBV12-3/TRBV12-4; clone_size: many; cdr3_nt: TGTGCCAGCAGCCCGGGGGTAGGATTAGAAGTCGGGGAGCTGTTTTTT; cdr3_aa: CASSPGVGLEVGELFF
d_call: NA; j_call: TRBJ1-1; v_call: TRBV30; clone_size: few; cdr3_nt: TGTGCCCTTCTTTGGCCGGCGGGAGCTTTCTTT; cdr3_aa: CALLWPAGAFF
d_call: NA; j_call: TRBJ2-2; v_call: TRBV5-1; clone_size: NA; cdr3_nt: TGCGCCAGCAGCTGGGAGGCAGCGAACACCGGGGAGCTGTTTTTT; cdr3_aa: CASSWEAANTGELFF
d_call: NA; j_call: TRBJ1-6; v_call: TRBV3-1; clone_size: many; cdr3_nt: TGTGCCAGCAGCCATGCGGGCTATAATTCACCCCTCCACTTT; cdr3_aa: CASSHAGYNSPLHF
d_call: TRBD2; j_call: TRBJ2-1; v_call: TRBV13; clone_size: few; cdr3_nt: TGTGCCAGCAGCTACCCCCTGGGACTAGCGGGGGTTCTAAATGAGCAGTTCTTC; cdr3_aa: CASSYPLGLAGVLNEQFF
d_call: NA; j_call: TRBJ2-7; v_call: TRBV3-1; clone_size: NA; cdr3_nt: TGTGCCAGCTCCTACGGTGGAGGAAACTCCTACGAGCAGTACTTC; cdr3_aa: CASSYGGGNSYEQYF
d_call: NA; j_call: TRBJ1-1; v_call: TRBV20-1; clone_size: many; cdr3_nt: TGCAGTGCTCGAACATGGAATTCTGAAGCTTTCTTT; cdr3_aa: CSARTWNSEAFF
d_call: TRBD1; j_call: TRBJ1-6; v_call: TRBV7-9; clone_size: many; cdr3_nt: TGTGCCAGCAGCCGAAGAAATTACAGGGGGCCGAGATCACCCCTCCACTTT; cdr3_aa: CASSRRNYRGPRSPLHF
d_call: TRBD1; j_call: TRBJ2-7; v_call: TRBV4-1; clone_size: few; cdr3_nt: TGCGCCAGCAGCCGACTGTCCGGGACAGGTTCCTACGAGCAGTACTTC; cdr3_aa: CASSRLSGTGSYEQYF